A selection of T cell receptor beta chains follows, all from one sample in a study of early T cells in non-severe SARS-CoV-2 infection. TCRdb reprocessed the 5' RACE reads with MiXCR, giving one entry per CDR3 protein. The repertoire holds 100,000 to 150,000 distinct CDR3 sequences, with under 15% as singletons. Specimen: whole blood. The receptors come from an adult who was a healthcare worker with PCR-confirmed SARS-CoV-2 infection or an uninfected control (not recorded which). Both conserved end residues are part of each CDR3. A D gene is named only where the DNA matches it firmly. A row's size may be missing; if present it is once, few, many or a size class.

D: TRBD1; V: TRBV20-1; J: TRBJ1-5; size: -; DNA: TGCAGTGCTAGAGATCCGAAACAGGGGGAACAGCCCCAGCATTTT; CDR3: CSARDPKQGEQPQHF
D: -; V: TRBV6-5; J: TRBJ1-6; size: few; DNA: TGTGCCAGCAGTTACTCAGGGCAGGGAAGTTCACCCCTCCACTTT; CDR3: CASSYSGQGSSPLHF
D: -; V: TRBV5-1; J: TRBJ1-2; size: -; DNA: TGCGCCAGCAGAATCCCTGGGGCGAACTATGGCTACACCTTC; CDR3: CASRIPGANYGYTF
D: TRBD1; V: TRBV25-1; J: TRBJ2-3; size: -; DNA: TGTGCCAGCAGTGAATCACCGGGACAGGGCACAGATACGCAGTATTTT; CDR3: CASSESPGQGTDTQYF
D: -; V: TRBV20-1; J: TRBJ1-6; size: many; DNA: TGCAGTGCTCCTAAGGGGGATTTTAATTCACCCCTCCACTTT; CDR3: CSAPKGDFNSPLHF
D: -; V: TRBV5-1; J: TRBJ2-3; size: few; DNA: TGCGCCAGCAGCTCAGACAGCACAGATACGCAGTATTTT; CDR3: CASSSDSTDTQYF
D: -; V: TRBV20-1; J: TRBJ2-3; size: -; DNA: TGCAGTGCGCCCGAGGGCTCACGCACAGATACGCAGTATTTT; CDR3: CSAPEGSRTDTQYF
D: -; V: TRBV20-1; J: TRBJ2-3; size: -; DNA: TGCAGTGCTAGATCCGGACAGATCACAGATACGCAGTATTTT; CDR3: CSARSGQITDTQYF
D: -; V: TRBV30; J: TRBJ1-2; size: -; DNA: TGTGCCCGGAGTGTACTAAGTCCGAATGGCTACACCTTC; CDR3: CARSVLSPNGYTF
D: -; V: TRBV18; J: TRBJ2-1; size: many; DNA: TGTGCCAGCTCACCAGAGGGGGGCAATGAGCAGTTCTTC; CDR3: CASSPEGGNEQFF
D: -; V: TRBV6-6; J: TRBJ1-3; size: -; DNA: TGTGCCAGCAGTTACTCCCCCTCGTCCCGAATTGGAAACACCATATATTTT; CDR3: CASSYSPSSRIGNTIYF
D: -; V: TRBV6-6; J: TRBJ2-5; size: few; DNA: TGTGCCAGCAGTTACCCTTCCATGGAGACCCAGTACTTC; CDR3: CASSYPSMETQYF
D: -; V: TRBV10-3; J: TRBJ2-3; size: -; DNA: TGTGCCATCAGTGAGCAACCCACAGATACGCAGTATTTT; CDR3: CAISEQPTDTQYF
D: TRBD2; V: TRBV4-1; J: TRBJ2-5; size: few; DNA: TGCGCCAGCAGCCTACTAGCGGGGGTAGAGACCCAGTACTTC; CDR3: CASSLLAGVETQYF
D: -; V: TRBV5-1; J: TRBJ2-2; size: -; DNA: TGCGCCAGCAGCTTGAGAGACACCGGGGAGCTGTTTTTT; CDR3: CASSLRDTGELFF
D: TRBD2; V: TRBV6-1; J: TRBJ2-3; size: -; DNA: TGTGCCAGCAGTGAGTACAGGCTAGCGGGGTACGATACGCAGTATTTT; CDR3: CASSEYRLAGYDTQYF
D: -; V: TRBV12-3/TRBV12-4; J: TRBJ2-6; size: many; DNA: TGTGCCAGCAGTTTTGTAGGGAGCTCTGGGGCCAACGTCCTGACTTTC; CDR3: CASSFVGSSGANVLTF
D: -; V: TRBV12-3/TRBV12-4; J: TRBJ2-1; size: -; DNA: TGTGCCAGCAAGCAACAATTGGCAGTTTGGAATGAGCAGTTCTTC; CDR3: CASKQQLAVWNEQFF
D: -; V: TRBV7-9; J: TRBJ2-7; size: -; DNA: TGTGCCAGCAGCTCGAGAGGACAGTCCGGCTCCTACGAGCAGTACTTC; CDR3: CASSSRGQSGSYEQYF